This entry is about one T cell receptor beta chain. Its specificity is unknown. CDR3 length equals 18 residues. CDR1 PRHDT and CDR2 FYEKMQ come from the germline V gene (reference sequence). V trimming: 0 bases; J trimming: 1 base; junction bases outside the gene matches: 9. This sample was taken from a study of graft-versus-host responses after intestinal transplantation. About the study: Multivisceral, liver-intestinal, or isolated intestinal transplants were given to recipients. Tacrolimus plus steroids were given to all recipients for about 3 years, preceded by anti-thymocyte globulin induction. Overall study findings and caveats: Detection of GvH clones occurred in recipient marrow, and some had their first appearance in ileum or blood. Within allografts, high graft-versus-host to host-versus-graft clonal ratios were seen among patients with graft-donor T cell macrochimerism.

Some clones are missing from TCRdb's copy, which holds only in-frame ones; the method was immunoSEQ multiplex PCR. The sample includes 99,000 or so clones, less than 95% of them seen just once. The TCR originated in a human donor who was the organ donor for an intestinal transplant. This chain uses TRBV13 with TRBJ2-1, with 7 bases fitting TRBD2. This sample comprised unstimulated CD8+ T cells sorted from spleen or lymph node cells, obtained before transplant. CDR3 amino acids: CASSLGGTVLASYNEQFF. As DNA, the CDR3 is TGTGCCAGCAGCTTAGGGGGGACGGTACTAGCGTCCTACAATGAGCAGTTCTTC.